This T cell receptor beta chain was sequenced during a study of T cell responses to AZD1222 COVID-19 vaccine. Regarding the study as a whole: Repertoire collection took place solely once the T cell response had peaked. Rises in breadth and depth of Spike-specific TCRs came after two AZD1222 doses. Vaccine-related CD4 TCRs covered spike, predominating at 160-218 and 743-854. The donors showed a predominance of white British ancestry and of females, with possible underestimation of clonal diversity.

Note on this clone: Its antigen is unidentified.

Germline V CDR1 and CDR2: MNHEY, SMNVEV (reference sequence). This CDR3 contains 16 residues. The V end lost 3 bases, the J end lost 6 bases, and 17 bases lay between the germline ends. Measured with immunoSEQ multiplex PCR; TCRdb has only the in-frame clones, and not every one. The table lists about 120,000 clones, approximately 84% of them singletons. The TCR originated in an adult in good health. The chain has TRBV27 and TRBJ2-2, with a possible D match to TRBD1 (6 bases). Sequences were derived from peripheral blood, sampled on day 0 of AZD1222 vaccination. CDR3 residues: CASSFSGQSSPGELFF. DNA for the CDR3: TGTGCCAGCAGTTTTTCAGGACAGTCCAGCCCCGGGGAGCTGTTTTTT.